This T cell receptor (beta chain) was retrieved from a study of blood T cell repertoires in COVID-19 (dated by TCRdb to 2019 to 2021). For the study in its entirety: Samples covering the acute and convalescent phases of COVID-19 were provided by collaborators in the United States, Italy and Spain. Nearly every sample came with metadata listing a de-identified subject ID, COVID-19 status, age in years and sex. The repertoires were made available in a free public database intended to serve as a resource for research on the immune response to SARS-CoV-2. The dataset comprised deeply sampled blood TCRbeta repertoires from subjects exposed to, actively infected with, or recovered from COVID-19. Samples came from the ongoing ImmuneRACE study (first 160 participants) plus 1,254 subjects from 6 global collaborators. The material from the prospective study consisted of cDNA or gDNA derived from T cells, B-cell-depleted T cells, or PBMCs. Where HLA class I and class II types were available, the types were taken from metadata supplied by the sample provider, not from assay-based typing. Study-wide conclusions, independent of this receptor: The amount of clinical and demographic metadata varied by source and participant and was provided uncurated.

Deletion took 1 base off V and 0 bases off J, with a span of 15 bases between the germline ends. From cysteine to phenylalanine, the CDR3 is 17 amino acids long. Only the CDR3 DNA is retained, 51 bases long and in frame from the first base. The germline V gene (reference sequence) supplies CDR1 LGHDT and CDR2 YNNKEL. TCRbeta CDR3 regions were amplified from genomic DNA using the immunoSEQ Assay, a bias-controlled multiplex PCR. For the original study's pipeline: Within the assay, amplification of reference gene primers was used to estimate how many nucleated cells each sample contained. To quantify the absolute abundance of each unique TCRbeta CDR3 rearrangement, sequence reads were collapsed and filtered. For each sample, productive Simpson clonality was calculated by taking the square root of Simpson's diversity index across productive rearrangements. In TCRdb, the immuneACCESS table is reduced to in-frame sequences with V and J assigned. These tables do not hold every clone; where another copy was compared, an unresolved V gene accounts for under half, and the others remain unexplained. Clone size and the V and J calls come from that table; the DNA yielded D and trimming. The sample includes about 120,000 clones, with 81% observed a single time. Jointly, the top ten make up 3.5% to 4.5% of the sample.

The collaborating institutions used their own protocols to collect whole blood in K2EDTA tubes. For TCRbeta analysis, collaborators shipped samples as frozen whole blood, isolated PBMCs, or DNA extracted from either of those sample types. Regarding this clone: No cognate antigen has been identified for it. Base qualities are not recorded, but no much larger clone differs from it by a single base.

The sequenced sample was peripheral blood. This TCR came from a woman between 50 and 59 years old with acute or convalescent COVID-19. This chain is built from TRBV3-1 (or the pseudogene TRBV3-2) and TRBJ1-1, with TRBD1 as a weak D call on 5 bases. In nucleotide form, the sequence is TGTGCCAGCAGCCAAGGGGTCGGCGGGGCGATGAACACTGAAGCTTTCTTT. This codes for CASSQGVGGAMNTEAFF.